The 10 T cell receptor beta chains below come from one sample, sequenced in a study of identifying expanded T cells in peripheral blood. Generated by immunoSEQ multiplex PCR, the TCRdb table keeps only in-frame clones and is missing some. The profile shows around 91,000 clones, about 87% of them singletons. The material sequenced was blood. The source of these receptors is a person aged 18-69 years in good health.

This clone appeared once. The V gene is TRBV14, the J gene TRBJ1-6; a weak D match, TRBD1 (5 bases). Germline CDR1 SGHDN, CDR2 FVKESK. V was cut by 4 bases and J by 7 bases, with 14 bases left in between. This CDR3 is built from 15 residues. CDR3 nucleotides: TGTGCCAGCAGCCCAGTCGGGGGATTCAATTCACCCCTCCACTTT. It specifies CASSPVGGFNSPLHF.

V gene TRBV18 combines with J gene TRBJ2-2; D remains unclear. The CDR3 is 17 residues long. Trimming cost V 1 base and J 0 bases, with 12 bases left between them. The V gene's germline CDR1 is KGHSH and CDR2 LQKENI. The CDR3 DNA is TGTGCCAGCTCACCACGGCAACCGGGTTCGAACACCGGGGAGCTGTTTTTT. Amino acid sequence: CASSPRQPGSNTGELFF.

The chain has TRBV7-8 and TRBJ2-3; D gene ambiguous. The V end was cut by 4 bases, the J end by 0 bases, with 17 bases between. CDR1 is SGHVS, CDR2 FQNEAQ, per germline. This CDR3 is 17 amino acids long. This chain's CDR3 is CASSSDLLGGSTDTQYF. Written as DNA, the CDR3 is TGTGCCAGCAGCTCCGATCTTCTGGGCGGTAGCACAGATACGCAGTATTTT.

The chain has TRBV4-1 and TRBJ2-3; maybe TRBD1 (5 bases). Trimming took off 0 bases at V and 3 bases at J, with 13 bases between the two ends. CDR1 is MGHRA, CDR2 YSYEKL, per germline. The CDR3 has 16 amino acids. The CDR3 region is CASSQDLGRETDTQYF. In nucleotides, the CDR3 is TGCGCCAGCAGCCAAGATTTGGGCAGGGAAACAGATACGCAGTATTTT.

V gene TRBV28 combines with J gene TRBJ2-3; D tentatively reads TRBD1 or TRBD2 (6 bases each). V lost 8 bases, J lost 2 bases, and 14 bases lay in between. Germline CDR1 is MDHEN and CDR2 is SYDVKM. The CDR3 totals 14 residues. The CDR3: CASGGQPATDTQYF. The CDR3 DNA follows: TGTGCCAGCGGGGGGCAGCCCGCCACAGATACGCAGTATTTT.

This rearrangement joins TRBV28 to TRBJ2-3; 10 bases agree with TRBD2. Germline assignment: CDR1 MDHEN and CDR2 SYDVKM. The J segment lost 2 bases and the V segment lost 9 bases, leaving 5 bases of the junction unmatched. The CDR3 consists of 14 residues. The CDR3 DNA reads TGTGCCAGTGGACTAGCGGCTAACACAGATACGCAGTATTTT. Its translation: CASGLAANTDTQYF. The entire variable domain, with the rest obtained from reference TRBV28 and TRBJ2-3, is as follows: DVKVTQSSRYLVKRTGEKVFLECVQDMDHENMFWYRQDPGLGLRLIYFSYDVKMKEKGDIPEGYSVSREKKERFSLILESASTNQTSMYLCASGLAANTDTQYFGPGTRLTVL.

The chain uses TRBV6-1 and TRBJ1-6; the match to TRBD1 covers 7 bases. The CDR3 totals 13 residues. Trimming took 8 bases from V and 10 from J; bases not matched to a gene: 8. Germline assignment: CDR1 MNHNS and CDR2 SASEGT. CDR3 loop: CASGGTATSPLHF. Written as DNA, the CDR3 is TGTGCCAGCGGGGGGACAGCAACGTCACCCCTCCACTTT.

V usage is TRBV4-1 and J usage is TRBJ1-2, with 7 positions matching TRBD1. The J segment lost 4 bases and the V segment lost 1 base, leaving 3 bases of the junction unmatched. The CDR3 is 14 amino acids. From germline, CDR1 is MGHRA and CDR2 YSYEKL. The CDR3 DNA reads TGCGCCAGCAGCCAAGTGGCAGGGGGCTATGGCTACACCTTC. Protein: CASSQVAGGYGYTF.

The gene calls are TRBV19 and TRBJ2-1; D might be TRBD1 (6 bases). CDR1 and CDR2 from the germline V gene are LNHDA and SQIVND (reference sequence). V shed 7 bases and J shed 0 bases, with 13 bases lying between them. The CDR3 consists of 15 residues. CDR3 coding DNA: TGTGCCAGTACAAAGGGGGATAGCTCCTACAATGAGCAGTTCTTC. Translated, it gives CASTKGDSSYNEQFF.

V and J are TRBV2 and TRBJ2-6; the match to TRBD1 covers 9 bases. J lost 2 bases, V lost 4 bases, and 0 bases had no gene match. The length of the CDR3 is 15 residues. Germline V gene lookup returns CDR1 SNHLY and CDR2 FYNNEI. The CDR3 spells CASSGDRAGANVLTF. DNA of the CDR3: TGTGCCAGCAGTGGGGACAGGGCTGGGGCCAACGTCCTGACTTTC. The complete variable domain, with remaining parts taken from reference TRBV2 and TRBJ2-6, reads EPEVTQTPSHQVTQMGQEVILRCVPISNHLYFYWYRQILGQKVEFLVSFYNNEISEKSEIFDDQFSVERPDGSNFTLKIRSTKLEDSAMYFCASSGDRAGANVLTFGAGSRLTVL.